This TCR beta chain was found in a study of memory CD8 T cells in hepatitis C reinfection. The time point was: late/post reinfection, 12 to 24 weeks after detection. The sorted cells went straight to TCR sequencing with no prior in vitro expansion. Here immunoSEQ multiplex PCR was the method, and the copy in TCRdb shows in-frame clones only, minus some. The profile shows 45,000 to 50,000 clones, about 91% of them singletons. CDR1 is MDHEN and CDR2 is SYDVKM in the germline V gene. With 2 bases clipped from V and 4 bases from J, the junction kept 8 bases outside the gene matches. The CDR3 loop spans 16 amino acids.

This chain links TRBV28 with TRBJ2-3; 8 bases are a match to TRBD2. The sequenced material came from naive CD8+ T cells sorted from blood. This clonotype was sampled from a man in his late teens or twenties with hepatitis C virus infection. In nucleotides, the CDR3 is TGTGCCAGCAGTTTAATCAGCGGGAGCATCCCAGATACGCAGTATTTT. This translates into CASSLISGSIPDTQYF.